The clone carrying this T cell receptor beta chain was picked up many times. Its specificity is not known. Gene names are mouse gene names. The CDR3 extends 4 residues past the end of the read, so its final part is completed from the germline J gene. The data belong to a study of CD8+ T cells in alopecia areata. Study results and caveats: Especially in alopecia totalis/universalis, lesional scalp showed greater clonality than normal scalp did.

The sequencing template was cDNA reverse transcribed from extracted RNA. Only in-frame clones appear in the TCRdb table, and some are missing; sequencing was by immunoSEQ multiplex PCR. The specimen has about 120,000 clones, none found just once. This CDR3 spans 13 amino acids. The germline CDR1 and CDR2 sequences are NNHDY and SYVADS. The V segment lost 3 bases and the J segment 6 bases; nucleotides outside the gene matches: 2. This TCR was recovered from a C3H/HeJ mouse with alopecia areata. The mouse line has the MHC haplotype H2-k. The chain has TRBV13-3 and TRBJ2-1, with 8 bases that match TRBD2. The sample taken for sequencing was lesional skin. CDR3 loop: CASSGGGVAEQFF. Partial CDR3 DNA: TGTGCCAGCAGTGGTGGGGGGGTTGCT.